This entry lists 14 T cell receptor beta chains sequenced from one sample in a study of OX40 agonist ivuxolimab in advanced cancers. Clones were read by immunoSEQ multiplex PCR, and TCRdb kept only the in-frame ones, dropping some. Here the sample spans 100,000 or so clones, under 95% being singletons. The sample in question was CD4+ or CD8+ T cells sorted from blood, obtained in a trial of the OX40 agonist ivuxolimab. Every receptor here comes from an adult with an advanced solid tumor such as melanoma, head and neck, liver or kidney cancer.

V and J are TRBV19 and TRBJ2-2; D might be TRBD2 (6 bases). The CDR3 totals 14 residues. Germline loops: CDR1 LNHDA, CDR2 SQIVND (reference sequence). Trimming took 3 bases from V and 7 from J, leaving 12 bases between them. The CDR3 sequence is CASSMDGTRGELFF. The CDR3, as DNA: TGTGCCAGTAGTATGGACGGGACTCGCGGGGAGCTGTTTTTT.

The chain employs TRBV30 and TRBJ1-1, with TRBD1 matching over 7 bases. CDR1 is GTSNPN and CDR2 is SVGIG in the germline V gene (reference sequence). The V gene end was trimmed by 3 bases and the J gene end by 5 bases; junction bases not matched to a gene: 9. The CDR3 length is 14 residues. CDR3 residues: CAWRNRGGGTEAFF. DNA of the CDR3: TGTGCCTGGAGAAACAGGGGTGGGGGAACTGAAGCTTTCTTT. The entire variable domain, with the rest obtained from reference TRBV30 and TRBJ1-1, is as follows: SQTIHQWPATLVQPVGSPLSLECTVEGTSNPNLYWYRQAAGRGLQLLFYSVGIGQISSEVPQNLSASRPQDRQFILSSKKLLLSDSGFYLCAWRNRGGGTEAFFGQGTRLTVV.

The chain combines TRBV11-2 with TRBJ2-2, with TRBD2 matching 9 bases. Germline-derived CDR1 and CDR2 are SGHAT and FQNNGV. Trimming removed 6 bases from V and 5 bases from J; junction bases left unmatched: 10. The CDR3 extends over 16 amino acids. CDR3: CASRPVRLAGTGELFF. In DNA, the CDR3 is TGTGCCAGCAGACCAGTGAGGCTAGCGGGGACCGGGGAGCTGTTTTTT. The variable domain in full, completed from reference TRBV11-2 and TRBJ2-2, reads EAGVAQSPRYKIIEKRQSVAFWCNPISGHATLYWYQQILGQGPKLLIQFQNNGVVDDSQLPKDRFSAERLKGVDSTLKIQPAKLEDSAVYLCASRPVRLAGTGELFFGEGSRLTVL.

The gene calls are TRBV7-9 and TRBJ2-3; possibly TRBD1 for D (6 bases). This CDR3 contains 14 residues. V was trimmed by 2 bases and J by 4 bases, leaving 10 bases between them. The V gene's germline CDR1 is SEHNR and CDR2 FQNEAQ (reference sequence). In DNA form, the CDR3 reads TGTGCCAGCAGCTTAAACAGGGTCCCAGATACGCAGTATTTT. Its protein product is CASSLNRVPDTQYF. Variable domain in full (rest from reference TRBV7-9 and TRBJ2-3): DTGVSQNPRHKITKRGQNVTFRCDPISEHNRLYWYRQTLGQGPEFLTYFQNEAQLEKSRLLSDRFSAERPKGSFSTLEIQRTEQGDSAMYLCASSLNRVPDTQYFGPGTRLTVL.

V and J are TRBV28 and TRBJ2-3; perhaps TRBD2 as D (6 bases). Germline V gene lookup returns CDR1 MDHEN and CDR2 SYDVKM. The V end was cut by 8 bases, the J end by 4 bases, with 16 bases between. The CDR3 loop spans 14 amino acids. As DNA, the CDR3 is TGTGCCAGCGCAAGGGGCGGGACCCCAGATACGCAGTATTTT. Protein: CASARGGTPDTQYF. Supplemented by reference TRBV28 and TRBJ2-3, the full variable domain reads DVKVTQSSRYLVKRTGEKVFLECVQDMDHENMFWYRQDPGLGLRLIYFSYDVKMKEKGDIPEGYSVSREKKERFSLILESASTNQTSMYLCASARGGTPDTQYFGPGTRLTVL.

The chain uses TRBV19 and TRBJ2-1; TRBD1 is a possible D gene (5 bases). From germline, CDR1 is LNHDA and CDR2 SQIVND (reference sequence). Trimming shortened V by 0 bases and J by 4 bases, and 10 bases separated the two germline ends. This CDR3 contains 15 residues. For the CDR3, the DNA is TGTGCCAGTAGTATAGATCAGGGCTTTTACAATGAGCAGTTCTTC. Encoded protein: CASSIDQGFYNEQFF.

The chain has TRBV28 and TRBJ2-1, with 9 positions matching TRBD2. V was pared by 7 bases and J by 3 bases, with 7 bases of the junction left unmatched. The germline CDR1 and CDR2 sequences are MDHEN and SYDVKM. The CDR3 is made up of 15 amino acids. CDR3 region: CASTKTSGFYNEQFF. The CDR3 DNA sequence: TGTGCCAGCACCAAAACTAGCGGGTTCTACAATGAGCAGTTCTTC.

V gene TRBV7-8 combines with J gene TRBJ1-6; a possible D gene is TRBD1 (5 bases). The germline CDR1 and CDR2 sequences are SGHVS and FQNEAQ. The CDR3 extends over 17 amino acids. V was pared by 4 bases and J by 2 bases, with 15 bases between. CDR3 coding DNA: TGTGCCAGCAGCTCGAGGCGGGTGGGGGCCTATAATTCACCCCTCCACTTT. Amino acids: CASSSRRVGAYNSPLHF.

This chain joins TRBV30 and TRBJ2-3; TRBD2 might be the D (6 bases). The V and J ends lost 2 bases and 5 bases respectively, with 23 bases between them. Germline V lookup: CDR1 GTSNPN, CDR2 SVGIG (reference sequence). The CDR3 has 17 residues. The CDR3 sequence is CAWSIPHSGERVDTQYF. In DNA, the CDR3 is TGTGCCTGGAGTATCCCCCATTCGGGGGAGAGGGTAGATACGCAGTATTTT.

The table lists this clone with a count of one. J is TRBJ2-7 and V is TRBV5-1; 7 nucleotides align to TRBD2. Trimming cost V 0 bases and J 4 bases; bases outside gene matches: 13. This CDR3 is built from 17 residues. From germline, CDR1 is SGHRS and CDR2 YFSETQ. The CDR3 region is CASSLVTGGRGRYEQYF. In DNA form, the CDR3 reads TGCGCCAGCAGCTTGGTGACGGGCGGGAGAGGTCGGTACGAGCAGTACTTC.

The rearrangement uses TRBV11-1 and TRBJ1-2; D is unresolved. The CDR3 length is 14 residues. The germline V gene has CDR1 SGHAT and CDR2 FQDESV (reference sequence). The germline V and J ends were trimmed by 2 bases and 0 bases, with 7 bases remaining between them. The CDR3 coding sequence is TGTGCCAGCAGCTTACGCACACCTAACTATGGCTACACCTTC. As protein: CASSLRTPNYGYTF.

In this sample, this clone turned up a few times. V usage is TRBV9 and J usage is TRBJ2-1; D might be TRBD2 (7 bases). The CDR3 has 15 amino acids. Trimming removed 6 bases from V and 4 bases from J, with 17 bases in between. Germline assignment: CDR1 SGDLS and CDR2 YYNGEE. As DNA, the CDR3 is TGTGCCAGCAACCTGGAGGGGGGGGCGTACAATGAGCAGTTCTTC. Its translation: CASNLEGGAYNEQFF.

The chain is built from TRBV11-2 and TRBJ2-3; 7 bases align to TRBD2. Germline-derived CDR1 and CDR2 are SGHAT and FQNNGV. CDR3 size: 15 residues. V lost 3 bases to trimming and J lost 4 bases; unmatched junction nucleotides: 7. The CDR3 nucleotides are TGTGCCAGCAGCTTGCGACTAGCCACGGCAGATACGCAGTATTTT. It translates to CASSLRLATADTQYF.

This clone has only one observation. This chain links TRBV11-2 with TRBJ2-7; no clear D gene. V dropped 1 base and J dropped 3 bases, with 4 bases sitting between them. The CDR3 covers 12 residues. Germline V gives CDR1 SGHAT, CDR2 FQNNGV. The CDR3 DNA follows: TGTGCCAGCAGCTTAGCGCGCTACGAGCAGTACTTC. Encoded protein: CASSLARYEQYF.